This T cell receptor beta chain was observed in a study of T-cell reconstitution after alpha-beta-depleted transplantation in children. Notes on this clonotype: What it binds is unknown.

Germline CDR1 reads LGHDT; CDR2 reads YNNKEL (reference sequence). Trimming took off 10 bases at V and 3 bases at J, with 32 bases between the two ends. This CDR3 spans 19 amino acids. Study-wide findings and caveats: Expanded clones from the graft, numbering several hundred, reportedly supplied alpha-beta T cells about two months after transplant. At one year after transplant, newly produced T cells mostly accounted for T-cell counts and diversity.

This sample's TCRbeta library carried unique molecular identifier barcodes. TCRdb ran MiXCR on the PCR reads and lists one entry per CDR3 protein. This sample carries just over 950,000 distinct CDR3 sequences, about 31% of them seen once, and the ten largest clones take under 30%. The rearrangement uses TRBV3-1 and TRBJ2-3, with no clear D. The source is a boy younger than two who had a stem cell transplant for SCID, so the T cells may come from the graft donor. The material was PBMCs, mostly from graft donor cells, obtained 360 days after TCRalphabeta/CD19-depleted stem cell transplant. The CDR3 region has the DNA TGTGCCACCTCCCAGTACGGCCCACAGATTTTGGAAGTGACAGATACGCAGTATTTT. This encodes CATSQYGPQILEVTDTQYF.